A single sample is the source of the 9 T cell receptor beta chains below, sequenced in a study of chemoradiotherapy in HPV16-positive cancers. The repertoire was sequenced with immunoSEQ multiplex PCR; TCRdb's copy has only in-frame clones and lacks some. There are 1,500 to 2,000 clones in the sample; more than 70% occur only once, and roughly 18% lies in the top ten. The specimen comprised tumor tissue, sampled from a patient who underwent chemoradiotherapy. The receptors originated from a human donor with HPV-associated anogenital cancer.

The CDR3 spells CASSDPTGESEKLFF. CDR3 sequence (DNA): TGTGCCAGCAGTGACCCTACAGGGGAAAGTGAAAAACTGTTTTTT. The chain uses TRBV25-1 and TRBJ1-4; 7 bases fit TRBD1. V trimming: 3 bases; J trimming: 7 bases; junction bases outside the gene matches: 8. This CDR3 contains 15 residues. Looked up from germline, CDR1 is MGHDK and CDR2 is SYGVNS.

The table lists this clone with a few counts. The J gene is TRBJ2-1, the V gene TRBV7-3; D is unresolved. V was trimmed by 0 bases and J by 0 bases, leaving 6 bases between them. This CDR3 comprises 15 residues. CDR1 is SGHTA, CDR2 FQGTGA, per germline. The CDR3 bases are TGTGCCAGCAGCTTAACAGGGATCTCCTACAATGAGCAGTTCTTC. Its translation is CASSLTGISYNEQFF. The whole variable domain, filled in from reference TRBV7-3 and TRBJ2-1, reads GAGVSQTPSNKVTEKGKYVELRCDPISGHTALYWYRQSLGQGPEFLIYFQGTGAADDSGLPNDRFFAVRPEGSVSTLKIQRTERGDSAVYLCASSLTGISYNEQFFGPGTRLTVL.

The chain has TRBV2 and TRBJ2-7; 9 positions match TRBD1. Germline CDR1 SNHLY, CDR2 FYNNEI. After removal of 5 bases from V and 2 bases from J, the junction contained 13 bases not matched to a gene. The CDR3 consists of 17 residues. CDR3 nucleotide sequence: TGTGCCAGCAGTCAAGGGACCGGGACAGGGACCCCCTACGAGCAGTACTTC. It yields the protein CASSQGTGTGTPYEQYF.

J is TRBJ2-5 and V is TRBV7-9, with D perhaps TRBD1 (6 bases). Trimming removed 0 bases from V and 5 bases from J, with 10 bases in between. The CDR3 loop spans 14 amino acids. Germline lookup yields CDR1 SEHNR and CDR2 FQNEAQ (reference sequence). The CDR3 DNA sequence: TGTGCCAGCAGCTTAGCGCCAGGACAGGAGACCCAGTACTTC. Residues: CASSLAPGQETQYF.

This chain uses TRBV2 with TRBJ1-4; TRBD1 matches 7 bases. The CDR3 has 13 residues. CDR1 is SNHLY, CDR2 FYNNEI, per germline. Unmatched junction bases numbered 8, after V lost 5 bases and J lost 11 bases. The CDR3 spells CASSSVQGGKLFF. The CDR3 DNA reads TGTGCCAGCAGTTCAGTCCAGGGGGGGAAACTGTTTTTT.

The chain couples TRBV7-9 to TRBJ1-2, with D perhaps matching TRBD1 (5 bases). Per germline, CDR1 SEHNR and CDR2 FQNEAQ (reference sequence). This CDR3 is 15 amino acids long. Between the trimmed V and J ends, which lost 5 bases and 8 bases, there was a span of 21 bases. CDR3 sequence reads: CASSLAGGPYVGYTF. The CDR3 DNA reads TGTGCCAGCAGCCTCGCGGGGGGACCGTATGTGGGCTACACCTTC.

The rearrangement uses TRBV7-9 and TRBJ1-4; D is undetermined. The CDR3 sequence is 15 residues long. V shed 3 bases and J shed 2 bases, with 10 bases lying between them. Germline V gene lookup returns CDR1 SEHNR and CDR2 FQNEAQ (reference sequence). The CDR3 loop is CASSFLRITNEKLFF. Written as DNA, the CDR3 is TGTGCCAGCAGCTTCTTGAGGATTACTAATGAAAAACTGTTTTTT.

This rearrangement joins TRBV30 to TRBJ1-2, with TRBD1 matching over 9 bases. V dropped 5 bases and J dropped 7; count of bases not matched to a gene: 14. The germline V gene encodes CDR1 GTSNPN and CDR2 SVGIG (reference sequence). The CDR3 spans 15 residues. CDR3 nucleotides: TGTGCCTGGGGAGCGGACTCGGACAGGGGTGGTGGCTACACCTTC. Protein sequence: CAWGADSDRGGGYTF.

The rearrangement links TRBV2 to TRBJ1-1; 8 bases fit TRBD1. The trim removed 7 bases at V and 6 bases at J, leaving 10 bases unmatched. Germline-derived CDR1 and CDR2 are SNHLY and FYNNEI. The CDR3 has 14 residues. The CDR3 bases are TGTGCCAGCAATCGAGGACAGGGAGTCCCTGAAGCTTTCTTT. It encodes CASNRGQGVPEAFF. The full variable domain, in which reference TRBV2 and TRBJ1-1 provide the parts outside the CDR3, is EPEVTQTPSHQVTQMGQEVILRCVPISNHLYFYWYRQILGQKVEFLVSFYNNEISEKSEIFDDQFSVERPDGSNFTLKIRSTKLEDSAMYFCASNRGQGVPEAFFGQGTRLTVV.